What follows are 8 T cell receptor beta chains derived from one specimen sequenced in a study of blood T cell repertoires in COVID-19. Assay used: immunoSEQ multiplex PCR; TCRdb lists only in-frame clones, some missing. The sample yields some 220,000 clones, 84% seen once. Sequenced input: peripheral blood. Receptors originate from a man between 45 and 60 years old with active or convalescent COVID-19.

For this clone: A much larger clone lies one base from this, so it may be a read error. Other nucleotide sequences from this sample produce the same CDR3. DNA of the CDR3: TGTGCCAGCAGCTTACGGGGACAAGCTTCGAGCTCTTACAATGAGCAGTTCTTC. This codes for CASSLRGQASSSYNEQFF. V and J are TRBV7-9 and TRBJ2-1, with a weak D call TRBD1 (6 bases). Trimming took off 2 bases at V and 4 bases at J, with 21 bases between the two ends. The CDR3 consists of 18 residues. The V gene's germline CDR1 is SEHNR and CDR2 FQNEAQ (reference sequence).

The CDR3 DNA reads as TGTGCCAGCAGTTATAGCGGGACCTACGAGCAGTACTTC. Amino acids: CASSYSGTYEQYF. The gene calls are TRBV27 and TRBJ2-7; 8 nucleotides agree with TRBD2. J was trimmed by 2 bases and V by 4 bases; bases with no gene match: 1. The CDR3 loop spans 13 amino acids. CDR1 is MNHEY, CDR2 SMNVEV, per germline (reference sequence).

The CDR3 reads CASSLAGGAETQYF. The CDR3 nucleotides read TGTGCCAGCAGCTTGGCCGGGGGGGCAGAGACCCAGTACTTC. The chain recombines TRBV5-6 with TRBJ2-5; TRBD2 matches 8 bases. The CDR3 contains 14 residues. The germline V gene encodes CDR1 SGHDT and CDR2 YYEEEE. With V trimmed by 0 bases and J by 4 bases, 2 bases remained unmatched.

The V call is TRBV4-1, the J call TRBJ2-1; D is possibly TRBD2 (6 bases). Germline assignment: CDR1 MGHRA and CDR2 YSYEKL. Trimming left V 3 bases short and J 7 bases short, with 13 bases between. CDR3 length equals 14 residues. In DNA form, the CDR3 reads TGCGCCAGCAGCCATACCGGGACTCGGAATGAGCAGTTCTTC. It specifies CASSHTGTRNEQFF.

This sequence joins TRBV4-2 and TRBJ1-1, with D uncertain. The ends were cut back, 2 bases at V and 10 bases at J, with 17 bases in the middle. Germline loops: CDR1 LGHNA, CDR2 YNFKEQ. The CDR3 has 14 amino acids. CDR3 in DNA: TGTGCCAGCAGCCAACTGGGTGAGGGCGGCGGAGCTTTCTTT. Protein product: CASSQLGEGGGAFF.

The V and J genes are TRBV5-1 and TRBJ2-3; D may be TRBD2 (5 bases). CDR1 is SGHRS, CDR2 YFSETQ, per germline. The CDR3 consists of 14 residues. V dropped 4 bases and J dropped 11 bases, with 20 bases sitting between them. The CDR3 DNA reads TGCGCCAGCAGCCCCTCAACCGCTAGCTCGGTGCAGTATTTT. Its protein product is CASSPSTASSVQYF.

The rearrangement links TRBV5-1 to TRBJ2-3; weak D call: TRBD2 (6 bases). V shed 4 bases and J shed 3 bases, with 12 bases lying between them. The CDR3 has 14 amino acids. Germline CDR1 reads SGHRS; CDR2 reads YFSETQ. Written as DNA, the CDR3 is TGCGCCAGCAGCGCGGATGGGGGGACAGATACGCAGTATTTT. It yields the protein CASSADGGTDTQYF.

DNA for the CDR3: TGTGCCAGCAGCTTGACAGGGGAATCACCCCTCCACTTT. Translating gives CASSLTGESPLHF. J is TRBJ1-6 and V is TRBV7-2; 8 bases align to TRBD1. Germline loops: CDR1 SGHTA, CDR2 FQGNSA. The CDR3 totals 13 residues. The junction had 2 bases not matched to a gene; V was cut back by 3 bases and J by 10 bases.